This T cell receptor beta chain was recovered during a study of blood T cell repertoires in COVID-19. Study as a whole: Samples taken during acute and convalescent COVID-19 were collected in the United States, Italy and Spain. T cells, B-cell-depleted T cells, or PBMCs supplied cDNA or gDNA.

CDR1 is SGHVS, CDR2 FNYEAQ, per germline. This CDR3 contains 17 residues. V lost 5 bases to trimming and J lost 3 bases; unmatched junction nucleotides: 7. Authors' data handling: Reference gene primer amplification gave estimated nucleated cell counts. Some clones are missing from TCRdb's copy, which holds only in-frame ones; the method was immunoSEQ multiplex PCR. The V and J calls and the clone size are those of that table, but D and trimming were determined from the DNA. The sample comprises 400,000 or so clones, approximately 88% of which are singletons, and 2% to 2.5% rests with the top ten. Everyone who took part was roughly 18 to 100 years old, and they came from 24 US areas.

The receptor's source is a woman aged 40 to 50 with acute COVID-19. Sample: PBMCs or T cells enriched from blood (not recorded which). This chain joins TRBV7-6 and TRBJ2-7; 16 bases agree with TRBD2. The CDR3 reads CASSEGTSGGVGYEQYF. The CDR3 DNA is TGTGCCAGCAGCGAAGGGACTAGCGGGGGGGTCGGCTACGAGCAGTACTTC.